This entry lists 30 T cell receptor beta chains sequenced from one sample in a study of blood T cell repertoires in COVID-19. The method was immunoSEQ multiplex PCR; TCRdb's version includes in-frame clones alone and lacks a portion of them. The sample shows some 150,000 clones, around four fifths of them seen only once. Sequenced: peripheral blood. All receptors derive from a woman in her thirties or forties with active or convalescent COVID-19.

The chain employs TRBV4-1 and TRBJ2-5, with 7 bases identical to TRBD1. Germline CDR1 and CDR2: MGHRA and YSYEKL. There are 15 residues in the CDR3. J was trimmed by 2 bases and V by 3 bases; bases with no gene match: 6. The CDR3 region is CASSQAGTAQETQYF. In nucleotides, the CDR3 is TGCGCCAGCAGCCAGGCCGGGACAGCGCAAGAGACCCAGTACTTC.

The rearrangement links TRBV7-2 to TRBJ2-1, with 7 bases fitting TRBD1. The CDR3 contains 15 residues. V trimming: 4 bases; J trimming: 6 bases; junction bases outside the gene matches: 9. Germline V lookup: CDR1 SGHTA, CDR2 FQGNSA. CDR3 sequence reads: CASSSRDSHPNEQFF. As DNA, the CDR3 is TGTGCCAGCAGCTCCCGGGACAGCCACCCCAATGAGCAGTTCTTC.

J is TRBJ2-3 and V is TRBV6-2 or TRBV6-3, with TRBD2 identical over 8 bases. Trimming at V came to 0 bases and at J to 2 bases, leaving 7 bases not matched to a gene. Germline V gene lookup returns CDR1 MNHEY and CDR2 SVGEGT. This CDR3 comprises 17 residues. The CDR3 coding sequence is TGTGCCAGCAGTTACTCGTCCCGGGAGGGTTTCACAGATACGCAGTATTTT. Translated, it gives CASSYSSREGFTDTQYF.

The chain links TRBV19 to TRBJ1-5; possible D gene TRBD1, 6 bases. The CDR3 is 13 residues long. Per germline, CDR1 LNHDA and CDR2 SQIVND (reference sequence). Deletions cut 8 bases from V and 0 bases from J, with 8 bases between. The CDR3 protein is CASRDNSNQPQHF. Here the CDR3 DNA reads TGTGCCAGTCGGGACAATAGCAATCAGCCCCAGCATTTT.

The chain is built from TRBV19 and TRBJ2-1; no firm D call. The CDR3 consists of 15 residues. V was pared by 2 bases and J by 4 bases, with 12 bases between. The germline gives CDR1 LNHDA, CDR2 SQIVND (reference sequence). The CDR3 nucleotides read TGTGCCAGTAGTATAACCAGTTCGAAGTACAATGAGCAGTTCTTC. It encodes CASSITSSKYNEQFF.

The CDR3: CASSQREAYNEQFF. CDR3 in DNA: TGTGCCAGTTCCCAACGGGAGGCCTACAATGAGCAGTTCTTC. This rearrangement joins TRBV6-5 to TRBJ2-1; 7 nucleotides align to TRBD2. The J segment lost 2 bases and the V segment lost 9 bases, leaving 7 bases of the junction unmatched. The germline CDR1 and CDR2 sequences are MNHEY and SVGAGI. The CDR3 covers 14 residues.

The V and J genes are TRBV7-8 and TRBJ2-1; the match to TRBD1 covers 9 bases. CDR3 length equals 15 residues. V was clipped by 5 bases and J by 5 bases; unmatched bases: 7. Germline V gene data show CDR1 as SGHVS and CDR2 as FQNEAQ. The CDR3: CASSGRHRGHNEQFF. The CDR3 DNA follows: TGTGCCAGCAGCGGCAGGCACAGGGGGCACAATGAGCAGTTCTTC.

This chain links TRBV5-4 with TRBJ1-1, with TRBD1 identical over 8 bases. This CDR3 region has 17 residues. The V segment lost 7 bases and the J segment 0 bases; nucleotides outside the gene matches: 14. Germline CDR1 and CDR2: SGHNT and YYREEE (reference sequence). CDR3 region: CASSLGQGGNLNTEAFF. CDR3 DNA: TGTGCCAGCTCCTTAGGACAGGGCGGAAACCTGAACACTGAAGCTTTCTTT.

The chain couples TRBV7-8 to TRBJ1-4, with D unresolved. Trimming took off 5 bases at V and 3 bases at J, with 4 bases between the two ends. The length of the CDR3 is 12 residues. Germline CDR1 SGHVS, CDR2 FQNEAQ. This chain's CDR3 is CASSLSNEKLFF. CDR3 bases: TGTGCCAGCAGCCTCTCTAATGAAAAACTGTTTTTT.

This clone showed up just a few times. This rearrangement joins TRBV10-1 to TRBJ1-6, with D maybe TRBD1 (6 bases). Germline CDR1 WNHNN, CDR2 SYGVQD (reference sequence). The CDR3 runs to 16 residues. The V end was cut by 3 bases, the J end by 7 bases, with 16 bases between. The CDR3 region has the DNA TGCGCCAGCAGTGAATTGCCGGGACAAAAGAATTCACCCCTCCACTTT. Protein: CASSELPGQKNSPLHF.

V gene TRBV19 combines with J gene TRBJ1-6; possibly TRBD1 for D (5 bases). CDR1 and CDR2 from the germline V gene are LNHDA and SQIVND (reference sequence). The CDR3 has 13 amino acids. V gave up 6 bases and J gave up 6 bases, with 9 bases separating them. The CDR3 DNA is TGTGCCAGTAGGGGGGGAGGTAATTCACCCCTCCACTTT. It translates to CASRGGGNSPLHF.

This clone was observed once. This sequence joins TRBV25-1 and TRBJ2-2, with TRBD1 as a possible D gene (5 bases). This CDR3 spans 15 amino acids. Germline CDR1 reads MGHDK; CDR2 reads SYGVNS. V lost 4 bases, J lost 6 bases, and 15 bases lay in between. CDR3 bases: TGTGCCAGCAGTGGGGGCCTTGGGGTGTCCGGGGAGCTGTTTTTT. It codes for CASSGGLGVSGELFF. Based on the CDR3 plus reference TRBV25-1 and TRBJ2-2, the full variable domain is EADIYQTPRYLVIGTGKKITLECSQTMGHDKMYWYQQDPGMELHLIHYSYGVNSTEKGDLSSESTVSRIRTEHFPLTLESARPSHTSQYLCASSGGLGVSGELFFGEGSRLTVL.

This clone occurred once. The chain employs TRBV15 and TRBJ1-1; D not resolved. Trimming took off 5 bases at V and 0 bases at J, with 16 bases between the two ends. The CDR3 is 16 amino acids. Germline loops: CDR1 LNHNV, CDR2 YYDKDF (reference sequence). The CDR3 DNA is TGTGCCACCAGCCGAGCCGAGGAGGGTATGAACACTGAAGCTTTCTTT. Translation gives CATSRAEEGMNTEAFF.

The CDR3 spells CATSDWWRAYEQYF. The CDR3 bases are TGTGCCACCAGTGATTGGTGGAGAGCTTACGAGCAGTACTTC. The chain recombines TRBV24-1 with TRBJ2-7; D remains unclear. The CDR3 is 14 residues long. V lost 2 bases and J lost 4, with 11 bases in between. Germline CDR1 reads KGHDR; CDR2 reads SFDVKD.

V is TRBV5-6 and J is TRBJ1-5, with TRBD1 as a possible D gene (6 bases). Germline CDR1 is SGHDT and CDR2 is YYEEEE. Trimming took 2 bases from V and 4 from J, leaving 13 bases between them. This CDR3 spans 15 amino acids. The CDR3 DNA reads TGTGCCAGCAGCTTCCAAGACAGGACAAATCAGCCCCAGCATTTT. It translates to CASSFQDRTNQPQHF.

This clone occurred once. The chain links TRBV10-1 to TRBJ2-3; 9 nucleotides align to TRBD2. This CDR3 is built from 19 residues. The ends lost 4 bases at V and 2 bases at J; junction bases unmatched: 16. The germline V gene encodes CDR1 WNHNN and CDR2 SYGVQD (reference sequence). In DNA form, the CDR3 reads TGCGCCAGCAGTGGGACCCTGGGACTAGCTGAGATCCACACAGATACGCAGTATTTT. This codes for CASSGTLGLAEIHTDTQYF.

The V call is TRBV7-9, the J call TRBJ1-1; 9 nucleotides match TRBD1. The CDR3 spans 15 residues. V lost 3 bases and J lost 3; bases outside the gene matches: 5. Per the germline V gene, CDR1 is SEHNR and CDR2 is FQNEAQ (reference sequence). The CDR3 loop reads CASSLGQGPDTEAFF. The DNA of the CDR3 is TGTGCCAGCAGCTTGGGACAGGGCCCCGACACTGAAGCTTTCTTT.

The chain couples TRBV19 to TRBJ2-7; D unresolved. From germline, CDR1 is LNHDA and CDR2 SQIVND (reference sequence). The V gene lost 2 bases and the J gene lost 4 bases, with 9 bases spanning the gap. The CDR3 runs to 13 residues. The CDR3 spells CASSINADYEQYF. Written as DNA, the CDR3 is TGTGCCAGTAGTATAAATGCGGATTACGAGCAGTACTTC.

This clone was seen a single time. This same CDR3 is encoded by further DNA sequences in the sample. The chain has TRBV6-5 and TRBJ2-1; 7 nucleotides line up with TRBD1. The CDR3 is 15 residues long. V dropped 3 bases and J dropped 3; count of bases not matched to a gene: 5. The germline V gene has CDR1 MNHEY and CDR2 SVGAGI. The CDR3 sequence: CASSYDRASYNEQFF. The DNA of the CDR3 is TGTGCCAGCAGTTATGACAGGGCAAGCTACAATGAGCAGTTCTTC.

J is TRBJ2-7 and V is TRBV6-6; 11 bases match TRBD1. The CDR3 has 16 residues. Germline V gene lookup returns CDR1 MNHNY and CDR2 SVGAGI (reference sequence). V gave up 4 bases and J gave up 2 bases; unmatched junction bases: 7. The CDR3 DNA sequence: TGTGCCAGCAGTTTCGCGAAGGGACAGGGGGCCTACGAGCAGTACTTC. It yields the protein CASSFAKGQGAYEQYF.

This clone was seen a handful of times. The chain employs TRBV27 and TRBJ1-1, with D possibly matching TRBD1 (5 bases). This CDR3 is 13 amino acids long. Trimming left V 6 bases short and J 4 bases short, with 12 bases between. CDR1 is MNHEY, CDR2 SMNVEV, per germline (reference sequence). CDR3 sequence: CASSLSGVTEAFF. CDR3 bases: TGTGCCAGCAGCCTCTCGGGGGTCACTGAAGCTTTCTTT.

The rearrangement links TRBV11-2 to TRBJ2-7; TRBD2 might be the D (5 bases). The CDR3 contains 18 residues. Germline V gene lookup returns CDR1 SGHAT and CDR2 FQNNGV. The V gene lost 10 bases and the J gene lost 8 bases, with 36 bases spanning the gap. CDR3 in DNA: TGTGCCACGTCACTTCCTAGAGGTTCGGGGAACAAGGAGCAGAAGCAGTACTTC. The encoded protein is CATSLPRGSGNKEQKQYF.

The rearrangement joins TRBV7-9 to TRBJ1-2; D uncertain. The germline gives CDR1 SEHNR, CDR2 FQNEAQ (reference sequence). The CDR3 is made up of 12 amino acids. Deletions cut 5 bases from V and 4 bases from J, with 8 bases between. The CDR3 loop is CASSRTIYGYTF. As DNA, the CDR3 is TGTGCCAGCAGCCGTACAATCTATGGCTACACCTTC.

This chain uses TRBV27 with TRBJ1-1, with TRBD1 identical over 8 bases. The V and J ends lost 6 bases and 8 bases, in that order; junction bases with no gene match: 14. Looked up from germline, CDR1 is MNHEY and CDR2 is SMNVEV (reference sequence). The CDR3 totals 15 residues. As DNA, the CDR3 is TGTGCCAGCAGCTGGGTGGACAGGGATTGGCCCGAAGCTTTCTTT. Its translation: CASSWVDRDWPEAFF.

The chain links TRBV6-5 to TRBJ1-5, with TRBD1 matching 7 bases. Germline lookup yields CDR1 MNHEY and CDR2 SVGAGI. The CDR3 is made up of 14 amino acids. The V gene end was trimmed by 10 bases and the J gene end by 2 bases; junction bases not matched to a gene: 8. CDR3 residues: CATAEGAGNQPQHF. The CDR3 DNA reads TGTGCCACGGCGGAGGGGGCGGGCAATCAGCCCCAGCATTTT.

The rearrangement joins TRBV30 to TRBJ1-1; 8 nucleotides match TRBD1. Per germline, CDR1 GTSNPN and CDR2 SVGIG (reference sequence). Trimming removed 3 bases from V and 4 bases from J; junction bases left unmatched: 7. This CDR3 region has 14 residues. This CDR3 reads CAWSRTGWVTEAFF. DNA for the CDR3: TGTGCCTGGAGCAGGACAGGGTGGGTCACTGAAGCTTTCTTT.

This chain joins TRBV9 and TRBJ1-2, with 7 bases matching TRBD1. Germline V lookup: CDR1 SGDLS, CDR2 YYNGEE. Germline trimming cut 5 bases from V and 8 bases from J; bases unmatched to any gene: 6. The CDR3 has 12 amino acids. The CDR3 reads CASRRGGWGYTF. CDR3 sequence (DNA): TGTGCCAGCAGGCGAGGGGGCTGGGGCTACACCTTC.

The rearrangement links TRBV28 to TRBJ1-2; 9 nucleotides agree with TRBD1. The CDR3 contains 17 residues. Germline V gene data show CDR1 as MDHEN and CDR2 as SYDVKM. Trimming at V came to 3 bases and at J to 4 bases, leaving 12 bases not matched to a gene. This CDR3 reads CASSFRGLRDRAYGYTF. The CDR3 DNA reads as TGTGCCAGCAGTTTTCGGGGACTCCGGGACAGGGCCTATGGCTACACCTTC.

This CDR3 is CASSRGRTVSYEQYF. CDR3 DNA: TGTGCCAGTAGTCGAGGGCGGACCGTCTCCTACGAGCAGTACTTC. The gene calls are TRBV19 and TRBJ2-7; D might be TRBD2 (5 bases). Trimming took 5 bases from V and 0 from J, leaving 14 bases between them. This CDR3 has 15 amino acids. CDR1 and CDR2 (germline): LNHDA, SQIVND (reference sequence). Together with reference TRBV19 and TRBJ2-7, the CDR3 gives the full variable domain: DGGITQSPKYLFRKEGQNVTLSCEQNLNHDAMYWYRQDPGQGLRLIYYSQIVNDFQKGDIAEGYSVSREKKESFPLTVTSAQKNPTAFYLCASSRGRTVSYEQYFGPGTRLTVT.

The chain joins TRBV6-5 to TRBJ2-5, with TRBD1 matching over 9 bases. The CDR3 consists of 15 residues. The V gene end was trimmed by 2 bases and the J gene end by 3 bases; junction bases not matched to a gene: 4. Germline CDR1 reads MNHEY; CDR2 reads SVGAGI. CDR3 DNA: TGTGCCAGCAGTTACACGGGACAGGGCAAAGAGACCCAGTACTTC. Its translation is CASSYTGQGKETQYF.